This TCR beta chain emerged from a study of blood T cell repertoires in COVID-19. Study information: Researchers got acute and convalescent COVID-19 samples from the United States, Italy and Spain. In each case, the material was cDNA or gDNA derived from T cells, B-cell-depleted T cells, or PBMCs.

Measured with immunoSEQ multiplex PCR; TCRdb has only the in-frame clones, and not every one. Of a few hundred thousand clones listed, approximately 85% are singletons. In terms of age and location, participants ranged from about 18 to 90 years and lived in approximately 24 US areas. Cohort allocation depended upon clinical history that participants reported. Germline trimming cut 0 bases from V and 7 bases from J; bases unmatched to any gene: 5. The CDR3 consists of 16 residues. Germline V gene sequence: CDR1 MNHEY, CDR2 SVGAGI. Sequenced material: PBMCs or T cells enriched from blood (not recorded which). The chain recombines TRBV6-5 with TRBJ1-6, with 8 bases fitting TRBD1. This TCR derives from a woman between 45 and 60 years old who had recovered from COVID-19. CDR3 DNA: TGTGCCAGCAGTTACTCGAGGGACAGGTTCAATTCACCCCTCCACTTT. Translating it yields CASSYSRDRFNSPLHF.